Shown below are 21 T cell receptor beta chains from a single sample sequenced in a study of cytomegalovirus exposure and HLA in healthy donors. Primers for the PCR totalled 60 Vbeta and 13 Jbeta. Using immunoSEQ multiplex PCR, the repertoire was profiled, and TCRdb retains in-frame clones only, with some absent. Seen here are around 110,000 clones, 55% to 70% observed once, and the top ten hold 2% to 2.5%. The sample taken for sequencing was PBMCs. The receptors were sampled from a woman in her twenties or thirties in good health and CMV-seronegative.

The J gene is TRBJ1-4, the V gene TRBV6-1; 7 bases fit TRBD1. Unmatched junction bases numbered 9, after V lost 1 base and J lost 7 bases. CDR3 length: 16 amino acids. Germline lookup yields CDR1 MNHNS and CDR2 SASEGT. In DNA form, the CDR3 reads TGTGCCAGCAGTGAAGTTCTGGAGGGACAGCCTGAAAAACTGTTTTTT. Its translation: CASSEVLEGQPEKLFF.

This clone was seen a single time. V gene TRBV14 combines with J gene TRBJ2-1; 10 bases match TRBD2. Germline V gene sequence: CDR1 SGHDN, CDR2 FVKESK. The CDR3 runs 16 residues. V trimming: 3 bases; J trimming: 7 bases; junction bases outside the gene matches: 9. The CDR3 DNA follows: TGTGCCAGCAGCCAGGGGACTAGCGCATCTCAGAATGAGCAGTTCTTC. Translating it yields CASSQGTSASQNEQFF.

As DNA, the CDR3 is TGTGCCATCAGTACCGGTGTGGTGCGAGAGACCCAGTACTTC. Encoded protein: CAISTGVVRETQYF. The rearrangement uses TRBV10-3 and TRBJ2-5; D gene unclear. V was clipped by 5 bases and J by 4 bases, with 14 bases between them. The length of the CDR3 is 14 residues. Germline CDR1 is ENHRY and CDR2 is SYGVKD.

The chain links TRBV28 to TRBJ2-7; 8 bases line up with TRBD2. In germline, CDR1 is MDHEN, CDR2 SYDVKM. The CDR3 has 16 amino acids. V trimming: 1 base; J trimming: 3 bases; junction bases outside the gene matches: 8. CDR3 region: CASSLSGLVVRYEQYF. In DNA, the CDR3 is TGTGCCAGCAGTTTATCGGGACTAGTGGTCCGCTACGAGCAGTACTTC.

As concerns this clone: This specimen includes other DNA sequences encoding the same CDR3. CDR3 region: CASRTGGHEQYF. The CDR3 DNA sequence: TGTGCCAGCAGAACGGGAGGGCACGAGCAGTACTTC. The chain carries TRBV2 and TRBJ2-7, with 8 positions matching TRBD2. V lost 6 bases and J lost 5; bases outside the gene matches: 3. Germline V lookup: CDR1 SNHLY, CDR2 FYNNEI. This CDR3 spans 12 amino acids.

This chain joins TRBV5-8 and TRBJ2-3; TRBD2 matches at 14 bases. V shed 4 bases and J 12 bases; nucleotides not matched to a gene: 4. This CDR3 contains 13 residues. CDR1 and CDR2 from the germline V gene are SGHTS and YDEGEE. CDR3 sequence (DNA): TGTGCCAGCAGCGGGGGACTAGCGGGAGTACAGTATTTT. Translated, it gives CASSGGLAGVQYF.

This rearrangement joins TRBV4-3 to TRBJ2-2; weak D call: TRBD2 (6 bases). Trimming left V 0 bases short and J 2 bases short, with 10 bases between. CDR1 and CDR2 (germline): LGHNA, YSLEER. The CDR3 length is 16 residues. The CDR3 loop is CASSQEGGVNTGELFF. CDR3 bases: TGCGCCAGCAGCCAAGAGGGCGGGGTAAACACCGGGGAGCTGTTTTTT.

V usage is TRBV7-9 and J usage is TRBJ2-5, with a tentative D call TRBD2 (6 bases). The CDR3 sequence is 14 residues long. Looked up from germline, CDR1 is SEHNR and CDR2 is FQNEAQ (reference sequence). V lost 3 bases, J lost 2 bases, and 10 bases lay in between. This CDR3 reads CASSFRLGQETQYF. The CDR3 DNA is TGTGCCAGCAGCTTTCGACTAGGACAAGAGACCCAGTACTTC.

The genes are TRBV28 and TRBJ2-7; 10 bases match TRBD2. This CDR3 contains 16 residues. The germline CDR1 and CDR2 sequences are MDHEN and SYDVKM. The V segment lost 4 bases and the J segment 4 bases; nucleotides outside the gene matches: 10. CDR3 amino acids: CASSSKSSGSLYEQYF. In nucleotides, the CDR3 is TGTGCCAGCAGTTCCAAGTCTAGCGGGAGTCTGTACGAGCAGTACTTC.

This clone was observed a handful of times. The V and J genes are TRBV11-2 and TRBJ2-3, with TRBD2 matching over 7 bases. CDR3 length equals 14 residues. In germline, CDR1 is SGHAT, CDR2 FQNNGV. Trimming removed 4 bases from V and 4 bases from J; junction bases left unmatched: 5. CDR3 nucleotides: TGTGCCAGCAGCTCACTAGCGCGGGCAGATACGCAGTATTTT. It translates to CASSSLARADTQYF.

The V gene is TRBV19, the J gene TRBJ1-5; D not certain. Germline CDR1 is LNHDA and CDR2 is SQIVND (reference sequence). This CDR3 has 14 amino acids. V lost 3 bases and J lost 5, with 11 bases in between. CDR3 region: CASSMYQVYQPQHF. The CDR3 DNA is TGTGCCAGTAGTATGTATCAGGTTTATCAGCCCCAGCATTTT.

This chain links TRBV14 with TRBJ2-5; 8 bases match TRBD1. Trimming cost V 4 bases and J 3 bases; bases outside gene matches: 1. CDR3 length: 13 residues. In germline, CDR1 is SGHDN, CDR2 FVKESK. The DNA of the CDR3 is TGTGCCAGCAGCCGGACAGGGAAAGAGACCCAGTACTTC. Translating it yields CASSRTGKETQYF.

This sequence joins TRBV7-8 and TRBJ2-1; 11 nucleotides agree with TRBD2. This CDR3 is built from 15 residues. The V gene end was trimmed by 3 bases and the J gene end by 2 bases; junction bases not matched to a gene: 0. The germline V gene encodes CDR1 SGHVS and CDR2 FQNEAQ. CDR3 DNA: TGTGCCAGCAGCTTTAGCGGGAGGGCCTACAATGAGCAGTTCTTC. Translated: CASSFSGRAYNEQFF.

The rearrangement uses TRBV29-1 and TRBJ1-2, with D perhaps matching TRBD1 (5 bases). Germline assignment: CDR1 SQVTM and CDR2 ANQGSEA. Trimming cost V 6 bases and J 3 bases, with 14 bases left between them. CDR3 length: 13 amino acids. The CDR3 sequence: CSVASGEDYGYTF. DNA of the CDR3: TGCAGCGTCGCCTCGGGGGAGGACTATGGCTACACCTTC.

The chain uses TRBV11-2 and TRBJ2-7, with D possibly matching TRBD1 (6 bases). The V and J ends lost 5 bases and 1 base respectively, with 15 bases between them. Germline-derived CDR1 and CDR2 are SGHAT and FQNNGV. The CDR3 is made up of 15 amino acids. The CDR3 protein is CASSQSDSLSYEQYF. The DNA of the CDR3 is TGTGCCAGCAGCCAGTCGGACAGCCTTTCCTACGAGCAGTACTTC.

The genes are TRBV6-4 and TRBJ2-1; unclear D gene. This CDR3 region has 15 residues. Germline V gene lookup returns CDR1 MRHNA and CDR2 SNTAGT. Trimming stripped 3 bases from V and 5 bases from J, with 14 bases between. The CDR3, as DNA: TGTGCCAGCAGTGATGAGGCCCAGCCCAACAATGAGCAGTTCTTC. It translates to CASSDEAQPNNEQFF.

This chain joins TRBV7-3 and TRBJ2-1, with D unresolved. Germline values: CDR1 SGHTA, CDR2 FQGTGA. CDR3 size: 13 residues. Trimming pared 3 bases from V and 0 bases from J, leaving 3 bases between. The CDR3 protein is CASSLSSYNEQFF. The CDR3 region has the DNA TGTGCCAGCAGCTTGAGCTCCTACAATGAGCAGTTCTTC.

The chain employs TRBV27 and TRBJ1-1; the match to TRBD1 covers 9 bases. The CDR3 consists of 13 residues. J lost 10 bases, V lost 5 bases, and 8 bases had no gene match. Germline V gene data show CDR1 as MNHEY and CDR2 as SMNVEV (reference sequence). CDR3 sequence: CASSAGQGRRAFF. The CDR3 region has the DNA TGTGCCAGCAGTGCCGGACAGGGGCGGAGAGCTTTCTTT.

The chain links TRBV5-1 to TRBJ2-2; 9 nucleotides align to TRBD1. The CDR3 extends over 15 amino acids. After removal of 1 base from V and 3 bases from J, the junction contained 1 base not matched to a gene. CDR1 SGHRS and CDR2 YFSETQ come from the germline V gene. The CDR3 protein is CASSLTGGYTGELFF. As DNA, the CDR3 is TGCGCCAGCAGCTTGACAGGGGGCTACACCGGGGAGCTGTTTTTT.

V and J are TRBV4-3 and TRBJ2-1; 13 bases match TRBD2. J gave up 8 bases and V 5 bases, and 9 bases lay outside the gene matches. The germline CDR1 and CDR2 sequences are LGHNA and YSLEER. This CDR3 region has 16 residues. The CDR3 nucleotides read TGCGCCAGCAGCTCTAGGACTAGCGGGAGTTGGCATGAGCAGTTCTTC. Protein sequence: CASSSRTSGSWHEQFF.

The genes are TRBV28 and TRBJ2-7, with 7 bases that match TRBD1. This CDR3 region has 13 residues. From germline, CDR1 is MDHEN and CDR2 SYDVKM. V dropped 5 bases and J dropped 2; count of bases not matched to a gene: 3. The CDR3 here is CASSTGQPYEQYF. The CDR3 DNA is TGTGCCAGCAGTACGGGACAGCCCTACGAGCAGTACTTC.